This T cell receptor beta chain was obtained from a study of T cell repertoires in cytomegalovirus infection. The V segment lost 4 bases and the J segment 4 bases; nucleotides outside the gene matches: 9. This CDR3 spans 17 amino acids. CDR1 and CDR2 from the germline V gene are LGHNA and YSLEER. This clonotype was seen a few times. Its specificity is not known. TCRdb passed the reads through MiXCR, listing each CDR3 protein once. The data contain 65,000 to 85,000 distinct CDR3 sequences, around 27% of them singletons. The receptor was derived from a human donor in good health (CMV status not recorded). Some clones in this sample may be carry-over from other donors' samples. The starting material was CD8+ T cells from cultured PBMCs, obtained from culture after CMV antigen stimulation. This chain connects TRBV4-3 to TRBJ2-1, with 11 bases lining up with TRBD2. CDR3 in DNA: TGCGCCAGCAGCCGATTGGGAACTAGCGGGGGATACAATGAGCAGTTCTTC. This translates into CASSRLGTSGGYNEQFF.